This TCR beta chain was retrieved from a study of T cell changes during pregnancy in multiple sclerosis. The repertoire was sequenced with immunoSEQ multiplex PCR; TCRdb's copy has only in-frame clones and lacks some. This table holds fewer than 50,000 clones, 85% to 90% found once. The CDR3 extends over 16 amino acids. V dropped 2 bases and J dropped 1 base, with 12 bases sitting between them. Germline V gene data show CDR1 as MNHNS and CDR2 as SASEGT. The starting material was CD4+ T cells from peripheral blood mononuclear cells, obtained in the first trimester of pregnancy. The chain couples TRBV6-1 to TRBJ1-5; no clear D. The clonotype originates from a female donor with multiple sclerosis, enrolled in a pregnancy study. The CDR3 DNA reads TGTGCCAGCAGTGAAACGGGGTCGGGGAGCAATCAGCCCCAGCATTTT. It encodes CASSETGSGSNQPQHF.